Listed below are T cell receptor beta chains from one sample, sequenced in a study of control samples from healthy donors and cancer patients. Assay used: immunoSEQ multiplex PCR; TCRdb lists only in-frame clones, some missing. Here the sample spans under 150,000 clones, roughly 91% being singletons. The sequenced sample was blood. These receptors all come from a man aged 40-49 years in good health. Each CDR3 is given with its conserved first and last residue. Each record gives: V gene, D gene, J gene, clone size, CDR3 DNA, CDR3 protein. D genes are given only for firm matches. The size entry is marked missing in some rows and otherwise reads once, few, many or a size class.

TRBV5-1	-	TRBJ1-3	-	TGCGCCAGCAGCTTGGGTGTGTCCTTCACTGGAAACACCATATATTTT	CASSLGVSFTGNTIYF
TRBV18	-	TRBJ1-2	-	TGTGCCAGCTCACCGACTACTAACTATGGCTACACCTTC	CASSPTTNYGYTF
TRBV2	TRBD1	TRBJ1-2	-	TGTGCCAGCAGCCGAATACAGGGGAACTATGGCTACACCTTC	CASSRIQGNYGYTF
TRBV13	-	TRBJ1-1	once	TGTGCCAGCAGCTTAGGCCTAAGGGCGGGGGGCAGGACTGAAGCTTTCTTT	CASSLGLRAGGRTEAFF
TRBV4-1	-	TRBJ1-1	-	TGCGCCAGCAGCCAAGAAGCGCGGTATGGAGCTTTCTTT	CASSQEARYGAFF
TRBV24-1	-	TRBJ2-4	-	TGTGCCACCAGTTCCGGGCCCGTCCGGCTTATGTACTTC	CATSSGPVRLMYF
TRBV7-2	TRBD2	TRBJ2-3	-	TGTGCCAGCAGCCTAACTAGCGGGGGGGGCGGAGGCACAGATACGCAGTATTTT	CASSLTSGGGGGTDTQYF
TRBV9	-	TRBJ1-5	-	TGTGCCAGCAGCGTATCAGGGTTAAGCAATCAGCCCCAGCATTTT	CASSVSGLSNQPQHF
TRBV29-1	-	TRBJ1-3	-	TGCAGCGTTGTCGAAGGGGCCGGAAACACCATATATTTT	CSVVEGAGNTIYF
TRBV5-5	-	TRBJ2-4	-	TGTGCCAGCAGCTGGAACAGTGCAGCCAAAAACATTCAGTACTTC	CASSWNSAAKNIQYF
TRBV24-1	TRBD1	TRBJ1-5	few	TGTGCCACCAGTGCCCCGGGACAGGGTCAGCCCCAGCATTTT	CATSAPGQGQPQHF
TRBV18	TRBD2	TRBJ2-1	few	TGTGCCAGCTCACCGCCTGGGGCTAGCGGTCCCTACAATGAGCAGTTCTTC	CASSPPGASGPYNEQFF
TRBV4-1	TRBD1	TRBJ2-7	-	TGCGCCAGCAGCCGGACGGCTACAACAGGGGATTTCTCCTACGAGCAGTACTTC	CASSRTATTGDFSYEQYF
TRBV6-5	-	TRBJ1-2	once	TGTGCCAGCAGTTACTCGCCGATACCCGGGAATCAGGGCTACACCTTC	CASSYSPIPGNQGYTF
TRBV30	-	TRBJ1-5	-	TGTGCCTGGACCAGAGCGTCCCGCAATCAGCCCCAGCATTTT	CAWTRASRNQPQHF
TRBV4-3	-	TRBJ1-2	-	TGCGCCAGCAGCCAAAGTGGACGCATGAACTATGGCTACACCTTC	CASSQSGRMNYGYTF
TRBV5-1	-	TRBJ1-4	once	TGCGCCAGCAGCTTGGCAGCCGATGAAAAACTGTTTTTT	CASSLAADEKLFF
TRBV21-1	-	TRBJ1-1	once	TGTGCCAGCAGCACCCCCTGGGGGGACACTGAAGCTTTCTTT	CASSTPWGDTEAFF
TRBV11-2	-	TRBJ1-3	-	TGTGCCAGCAGCCTCACCGACAGCGGTACCTCTGGAAACACCATATATTTT	CASSLTDSGTSGNTIYF
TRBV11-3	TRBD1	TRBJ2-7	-	TGTGCCAGCAGCCCCGCGGTTCGGACAGGGGAGGACTACGAGCAGTACTTC	CASSPAVRTGEDYEQYF
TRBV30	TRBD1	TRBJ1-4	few	TGTGCCTGGAGTCCTCCGCGGAAGGGGGCTTTTGAAAAACTGTTTTTT	CAWSPPRKGAFEKLFF
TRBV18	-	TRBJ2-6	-	TGTGCCAGCTCACCAGTAGGGTCCAGCTCTGGGGCCAACGTCCTGACTTTC	CASSPVGSSSGANVLTF